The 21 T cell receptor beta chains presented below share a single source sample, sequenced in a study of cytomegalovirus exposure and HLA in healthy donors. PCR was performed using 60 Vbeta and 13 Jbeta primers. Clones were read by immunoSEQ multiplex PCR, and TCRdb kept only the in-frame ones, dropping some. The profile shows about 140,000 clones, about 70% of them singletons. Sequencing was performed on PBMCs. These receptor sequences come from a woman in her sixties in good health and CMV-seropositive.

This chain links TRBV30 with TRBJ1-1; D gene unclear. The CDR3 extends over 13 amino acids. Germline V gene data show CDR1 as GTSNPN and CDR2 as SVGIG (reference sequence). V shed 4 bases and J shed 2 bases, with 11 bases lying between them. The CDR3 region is CAWIDRLNTEAFF. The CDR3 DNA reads TGTGCCTGGATCGACCGACTAAACACTGAAGCTTTCTTT. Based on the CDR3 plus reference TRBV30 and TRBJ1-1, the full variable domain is SQTIHQWPATLVQPVGSPLSLECTVEGTSNPNLYWYRQAAGRGLQLLFYSVGIGQISSEVPQNLSASRPQDRQFILSSKKLLLSDSGFYLCAWIDRLNTEAFFGQGTRLTVV.

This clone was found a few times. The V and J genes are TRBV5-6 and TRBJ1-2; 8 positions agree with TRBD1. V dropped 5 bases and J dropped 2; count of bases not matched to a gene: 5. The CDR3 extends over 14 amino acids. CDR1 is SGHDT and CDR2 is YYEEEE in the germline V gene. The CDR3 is CASSRDRSNYGYTF. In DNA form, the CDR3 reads TGTGCCAGCAGTCGGGACAGGTCGAACTATGGCTACACCTTC.

The CDR3 bases are TGTGCCAGCAGTGAAGTAAGGGCAGGGGGAACTGAAGCTTTCTTT. Translated: CASSEVRAGGTEAFF. The gene calls are TRBV6-1 and TRBJ1-1, with 7 nucleotides matching TRBD1. The ends lost 1 base at V and 5 bases at J; junction bases unmatched: 7. From germline, CDR1 is MNHNS and CDR2 SASEGT. The CDR3 length is 15 residues.

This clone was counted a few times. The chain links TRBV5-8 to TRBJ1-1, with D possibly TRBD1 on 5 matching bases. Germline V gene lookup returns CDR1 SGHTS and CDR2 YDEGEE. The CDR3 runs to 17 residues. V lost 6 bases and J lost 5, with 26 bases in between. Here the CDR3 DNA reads TGTGCCAGCACCCTGGGGGGGACGCTCAAAAGGGAAACTGAAGCTTTCTTT. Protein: CASTLGGTLKRETEAFF.

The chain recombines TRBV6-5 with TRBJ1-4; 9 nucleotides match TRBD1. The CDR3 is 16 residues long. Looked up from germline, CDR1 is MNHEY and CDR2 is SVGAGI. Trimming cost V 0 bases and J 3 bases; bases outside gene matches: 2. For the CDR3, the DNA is TGTGCCAGCAGTTACTCGTACAGGGGGCCTAATGAAAAACTGTTTTTT. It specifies CASSYSYRGPNEKLFF.

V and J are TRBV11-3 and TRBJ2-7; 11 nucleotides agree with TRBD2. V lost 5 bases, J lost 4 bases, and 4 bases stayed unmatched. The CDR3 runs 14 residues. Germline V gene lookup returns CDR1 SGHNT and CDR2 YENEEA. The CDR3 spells CASSLTSGSYEQYF. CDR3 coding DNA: TGTGCCAGCAGCCTAACTAGCGGGAGTTACGAGCAGTACTTC.

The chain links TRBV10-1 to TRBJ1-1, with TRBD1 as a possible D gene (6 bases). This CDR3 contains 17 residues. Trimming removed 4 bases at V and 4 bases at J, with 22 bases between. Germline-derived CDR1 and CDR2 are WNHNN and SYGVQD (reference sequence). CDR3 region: CASSAGAAGVRGTEAFF. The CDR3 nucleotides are TGCGCCAGCAGTGCTGGGGCGGCAGGGGTACGGGGCACTGAAGCTTTCTTT.

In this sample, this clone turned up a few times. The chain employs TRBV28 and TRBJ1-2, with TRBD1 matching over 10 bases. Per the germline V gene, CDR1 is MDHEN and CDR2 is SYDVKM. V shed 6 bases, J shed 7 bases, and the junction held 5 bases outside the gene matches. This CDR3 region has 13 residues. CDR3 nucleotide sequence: TGTGCCAGCAGATCTGGACAGGGGGGTGGCTACACCTTC. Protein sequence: CASRSGQGGGYTF.

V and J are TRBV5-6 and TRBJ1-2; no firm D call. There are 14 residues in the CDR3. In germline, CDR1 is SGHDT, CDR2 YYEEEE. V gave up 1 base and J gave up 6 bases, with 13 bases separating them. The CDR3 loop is CASSLIRGSDGYTF. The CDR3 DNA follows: TGTGCCAGCAGCTTGATTAGAGGATCGGATGGCTACACCTTC.

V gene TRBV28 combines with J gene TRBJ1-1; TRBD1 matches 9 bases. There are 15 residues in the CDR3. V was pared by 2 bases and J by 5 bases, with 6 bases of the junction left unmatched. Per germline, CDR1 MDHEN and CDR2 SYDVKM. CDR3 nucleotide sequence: TGTGCCAGCAGTTTAGGGGTGACAGGGGGAACTGAAGCTTTCTTT. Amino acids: CASSLGVTGGTEAFF.

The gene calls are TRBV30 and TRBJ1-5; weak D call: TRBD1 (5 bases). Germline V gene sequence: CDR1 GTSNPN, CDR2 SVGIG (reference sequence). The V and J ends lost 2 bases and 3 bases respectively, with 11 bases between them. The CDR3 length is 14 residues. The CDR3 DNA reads TGTGCCTGGAGTCCTGGACACTACAATCAGCCCCAGCATTTT. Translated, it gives CAWSPGHYNQPQHF.

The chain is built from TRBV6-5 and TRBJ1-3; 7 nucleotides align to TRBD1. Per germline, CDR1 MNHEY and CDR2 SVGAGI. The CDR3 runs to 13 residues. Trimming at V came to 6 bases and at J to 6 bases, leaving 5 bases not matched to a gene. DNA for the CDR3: TGTGCCAGCAGGACAGGGATCGAAAACACCATATATTTT. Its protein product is CASRTGIENTIYF.

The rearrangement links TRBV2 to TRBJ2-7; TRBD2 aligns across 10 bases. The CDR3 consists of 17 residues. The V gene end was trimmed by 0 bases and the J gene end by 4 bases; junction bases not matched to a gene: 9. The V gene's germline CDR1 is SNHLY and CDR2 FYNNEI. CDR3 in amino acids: CASSEASGRAGRYEQYF. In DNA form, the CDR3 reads TGTGCCAGCAGTGAAGCCAGCGGGAGGGCCGGGAGATACGAGCAGTACTTC.

CDR3 amino acids: CASSLAPTGRNTEAFF. The CDR3 DNA follows: TGTGCCAGCAGCTTAGCCCCGACAGGGAGGAACACTGAAGCTTTCTTT. The chain has TRBV7-8 and TRBJ1-1; 7 nucleotides agree with TRBD1. Trimming took 0 bases from V and 1 from J; bases not matched to a gene: 5. CDR3 size: 16 residues. CDR1 and CDR2 (germline): SGHVS, FQNEAQ. The entire variable domain, with the rest obtained from reference TRBV7-8 and TRBJ1-1, is as follows: GAGVSQSPRYKVAKRGQDVALRCDPISGHVSLFWYQQALGQGPEFLTYFQNEAQLDKSGLPSDRFFAERPEGSVSTLKIQRTQQEDSAVYLCASSLAPTGRNTEAFFGQGTRLTVV.

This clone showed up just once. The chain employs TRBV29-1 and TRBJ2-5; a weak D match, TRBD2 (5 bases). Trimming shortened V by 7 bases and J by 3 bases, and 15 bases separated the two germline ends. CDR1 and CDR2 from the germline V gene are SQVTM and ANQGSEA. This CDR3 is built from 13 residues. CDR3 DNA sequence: TGCAGCGGGGCCCACTCGGGGAAAGAGACCCAGTACTTC. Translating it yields CSGAHSGKETQYF.

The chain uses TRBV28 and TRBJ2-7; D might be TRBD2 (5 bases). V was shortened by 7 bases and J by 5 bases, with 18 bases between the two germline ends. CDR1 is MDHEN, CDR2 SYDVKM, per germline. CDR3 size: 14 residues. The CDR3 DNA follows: TGTGCCAGCAAACGCCCCGGGGTGAGGAACGAGCAGTACTTC. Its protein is CASKRPGVRNEQYF.

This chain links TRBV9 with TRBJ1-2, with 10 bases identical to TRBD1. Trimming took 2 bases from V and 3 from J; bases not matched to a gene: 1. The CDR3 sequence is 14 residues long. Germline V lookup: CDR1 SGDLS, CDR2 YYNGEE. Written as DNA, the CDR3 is TGTGCCAGCAGCGTCGGGACAGGGGACTATGGCTACACCTTC. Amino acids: CASSVGTGDYGYTF.

The CDR3 loop reads CASTIEGGPQETQYF. The CDR3 bases are TGTGCCAGTACCATAGAAGGAGGTCCCCAAGAGACCCAGTACTTC. The V call is TRBV19, the J call TRBJ2-5; perhaps TRBD2 as D (5 bases). The V end lost 7 bases, the J end lost 1 base, and 16 bases lay between the germline ends. Germline lookup yields CDR1 LNHDA and CDR2 SQIVND (reference sequence). The CDR3 contains 15 residues. The entire variable domain, with the rest obtained from reference TRBV19 and TRBJ2-5, is as follows: DGGITQSPKYLFRKEGQNVTLSCEQNLNHDAMYWYRQDPGQGLRLIYYSQIVNDFQKGDIAEGYSVSREKKESFPLTVTSAQKNPTAFYLCASTIEGGPQETQYFGPGTRLLVL.

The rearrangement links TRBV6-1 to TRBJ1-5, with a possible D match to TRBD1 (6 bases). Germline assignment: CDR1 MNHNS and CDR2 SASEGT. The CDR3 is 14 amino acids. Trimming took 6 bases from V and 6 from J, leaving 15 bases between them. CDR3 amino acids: CASRSGGAAQPQHF. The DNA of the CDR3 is TGTGCCAGCAGATCCGGGGGGGCGGCTCAGCCCCAGCATTTT.

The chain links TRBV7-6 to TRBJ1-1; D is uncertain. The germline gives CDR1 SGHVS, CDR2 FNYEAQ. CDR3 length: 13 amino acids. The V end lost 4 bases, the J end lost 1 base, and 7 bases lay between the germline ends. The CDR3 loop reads CASSSDSNTEAFF. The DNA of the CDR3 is TGTGCCAGCAGCTCAGACTCGAACACTGAAGCTTTCTTT.

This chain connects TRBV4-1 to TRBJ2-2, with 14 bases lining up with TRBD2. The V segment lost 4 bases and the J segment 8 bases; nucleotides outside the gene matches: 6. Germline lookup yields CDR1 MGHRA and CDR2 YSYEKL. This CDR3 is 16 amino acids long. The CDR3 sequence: CASSLGLAGAQGELFF. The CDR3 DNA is TGCGCCAGCAGCCTGGGACTAGCGGGAGCGCAGGGGGAGCTGTTTTTT.